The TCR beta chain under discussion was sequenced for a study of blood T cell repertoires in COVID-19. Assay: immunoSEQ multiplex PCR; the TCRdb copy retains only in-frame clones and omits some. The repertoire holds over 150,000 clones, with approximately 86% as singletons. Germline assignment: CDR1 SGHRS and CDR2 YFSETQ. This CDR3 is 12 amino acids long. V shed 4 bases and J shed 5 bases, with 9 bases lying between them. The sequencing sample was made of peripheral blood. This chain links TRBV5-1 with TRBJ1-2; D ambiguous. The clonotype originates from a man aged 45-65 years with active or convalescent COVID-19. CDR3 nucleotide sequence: TGCGCCAGCAGCCCTTCCGGGTATGGCTACACCTTC. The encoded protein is CASSPSGYGYTF.